This entry is about one TCR beta chain. These data belong to a study of CD8 T cells in Susac syndrome. Overall study: Among the Susac syndrome patients who underwent sequencing, roughly six had clinically active disease, while about eight of them were in remission.

V lost 0 bases and J 2 bases, leaving 11 bases between the germline ends. This CDR3 is 15 amino acids long. The germline gives CDR1 SGHAT, CDR2 FQNNGV. Both CD4+ and CD8+ T cells were negatively isolated, and TEMRA cells underwent FACS enrichment. Reverse transcription of about 0.5 to 1 ug RNA was carried out with random hexamers. TCRdb re-called the immunoSEQ multiplex PCR reads with MiXCR, one entry per CDR3 protein. Here the sample spans tens of thousands of distinct CDR3 sequences, 93% being singletons. This sequence originates from a human donor with Susac syndrome. Sample: CD8+ T cells from PBMCs. V usage is TRBV11-2 and J usage is TRBJ2-7, with D possibly TRBD1 on 5 matching bases. The CDR3 region is CASSLDLRQTYEQYF. In DNA, the CDR3 is TGTGCCAGCAGCTTAGATCTCAGACAGACCTACGAGCAGTACTTC. The full variable domain, in which reference TRBV11-2 and TRBJ2-7 provide the parts outside the CDR3, is EAGVAQSPRYKIIEKRQSVAFWCNPISGHATLYWYQQILGQGPKLLIQFQNNGVVDDSQLPKDRFSAERLKGVDSTLKIQPAKLEDSAVYLCASSLDLRQTYEQYFGPGTRLTVT.